One sample yielded the 26 T cell receptor beta chains listed below, sequenced in a study of shared clonotypes between healthy human individuals. TCRdb's copy holds only in-frame clones and misses some; the assay was immunoSEQ multiplex PCR. Here the sample spans a few hundred thousand clones, roughly 97% being singletons. The source material was naive CD4+ T cells sorted from blood. Subset indicated: CD45RA+ positively selected. These receptors came from a woman aged 25 to 39 in good health.

V is TRBV28 and J is TRBJ1-4; D perhaps matches TRBD1 (6 bases). Trimming stripped 5 bases from V and 8 bases from J, with 15 bases between. Germline CDR1 is MDHEN and CDR2 is SYDVKM. The CDR3 totals 14 residues. This CDR3 is CASSPYGGSEKLFF. CDR3 in DNA: TGTGCCAGCAGTCCCTATGGGGGCAGCGAAAAACTGTTTTTT.

The V and J genes are TRBV5-1 and TRBJ2-3; a possible D gene is TRBD2 (6 bases). CDR1 is SGHRS, CDR2 YFSETQ, per germline. Trimming pared 0 bases from V and 0 bases from J, leaving 11 bases between. The CDR3 covers 16 residues. Here the CDR3 DNA reads TGCGCCAGCAGCTTGGTTGGCGGGAAGAGCACAGATACGCAGTATTTT. Protein: CASSLVGGKSTDTQYF.

This chain links TRBV4-1 with TRBJ2-5, with D perhaps matching TRBD1 or TRBD2 (7 bases each). Trimming left V 1 base short and J 3 bases short, with 18 bases between. Per the germline V gene, CDR1 is MGHRA and CDR2 is YSYEKL. This CDR3 contains 17 residues. CDR3 region: CASSQGRGDSNKETQYF. The CDR3 DNA reads TGCGCCAGCAGCCAAGGACGGGGGGACAGTAATAAAGAGACCCAGTACTTC.

The chain combines TRBV4-2 with TRBJ2-1, with D possibly called TRBD1 or TRBD2 (5 bases each). This CDR3 contains 15 residues. The germline V and J ends were trimmed by 4 bases and 0 bases, with 10 bases remaining between them. CDR1 and CDR2 (germline): LGHNA, YNFKEQ. DNA for the CDR3: TGTGCCAGCAGCCCGGGACCCATCTCCTACAATGAGCAGTTCTTC. The encoded protein is CASSPGPISYNEQFF.

The genes are TRBV29-1 and TRBJ2-7, with D unresolved. Between the trimmed V and J ends, which lost 4 bases and 1 base, there was a span of 5 bases. The CDR3 extends over 11 amino acids. Germline lookup yields CDR1 SQVTM and CDR2 ANQGSEA. CDR3 region: CSVAESYEQYF. CDR3 DNA: TGCAGCGTTGCAGAGTCCTACGAGCAGTACTTC.

The chain employs TRBV28 and TRBJ2-1; D not resolved. The ends were cut back, 4 bases at V and 5 bases at J, with 18 bases in the middle. There are 16 residues in the CDR3. From germline, CDR1 is MDHEN and CDR2 SYDVKM. The CDR3 DNA follows: TGTGCCAGCAGTTCACCCGTCGCCCGACCCCACAATGAGCAGTTCTTC. This sequence encodes CASSSPVARPHNEQFF.

V usage is TRBV5-1 and J usage is TRBJ1-1; 8 bases line up with TRBD1. The trim removed 3 bases at V and 5 bases at J, leaving 9 bases unmatched. Germline assignment: CDR1 SGHRS and CDR2 YFSETQ. This CDR3 has 15 amino acids. CDR3 protein: CASSYDRGAGTEAFF. The CDR3 DNA reads as TGCGCCAGCAGCTATGACAGGGGCGCGGGGACTGAAGCTTTCTTT.

This clone was recorded once. The sample contains more than one DNA sequence encoding this CDR3. CDR3 sequence: CASSLGGGYEQYF. DNA for the CDR3: TGCGCCAGCAGCTTGGGAGGCGGCTACGAGCAGTACTTC. The chain combines TRBV5-1 with TRBJ2-7; D is unresolved. The germline gives CDR1 SGHRS, CDR2 YFSETQ. The CDR3 covers 13 residues. V was clipped by 0 bases and J by 3 bases, with 7 bases between them.

J is TRBJ2-5 and V is TRBV5-1; D remains unclear. V dropped 2 bases and J dropped 1 base, with 9 bases sitting between them. The CDR3 covers 14 residues. Germline loops: CDR1 SGHRS, CDR2 YFSETQ. CDR3 in amino acids: CASSLTTLQETQYF. CDR3 sequence (DNA): TGCGCCAGCAGCTTAACGACACTCCAAGAGACCCAGTACTTC.

This chain links TRBV10-3 with TRBJ2-5; tentative D call: TRBD1 (7 bases). The ends were cut back, 4 bases at V and 5 bases at J, with 11 bases in the middle. CDR3 length: 13 amino acids. Germline loops: CDR1 ENHRY, CDR2 SYGVKD. The CDR3 reads CAISATGTETQYF. CDR3 DNA: TGTGCCATCAGTGCGACAGGGACTGAGACCCAGTACTTC.

As to this clone: The sample holds other DNA sequences that translate to the same CDR3. The gene calls are TRBV5-6 and TRBJ2-3; D not resolved. Germline V gene sequence: CDR1 SGHDT, CDR2 YYEEEE. Trimming removed 0 bases at V and 4 bases at J, with 3 bases between. The CDR3 runs to 12 residues. The chain's CDR3 is CASSLDSDTQYF. The CDR3, as DNA: TGTGCCAGCAGCTTGGATTCAGATACGCAGTATTTT.

The V and J genes are TRBV12-5 and TRBJ2-1, with TRBD2 matching over 8 bases. V lost 0 bases and J lost 7; bases outside the gene matches: 14. The CDR3 length is 18 residues. Per germline, CDR1 LGHNT and CDR2 FRNRAP. The CDR3 here is CASGLVAAKGLEGNEQFF. CDR3 nucleotides: TGTGCTAGTGGTTTGGTGGCAGCAAAGGGACTAGAAGGTAATGAGCAGTTCTTC.

The table lists this clone with a count of one. The chain combines TRBV2 with TRBJ2-1; 9 nucleotides align to TRBD2. CDR1 and CDR2 from the germline V gene are SNHLY and FYNNEI. Trimming took 2 bases from V and 2 from J; bases not matched to a gene: 10. The CDR3 has 18 amino acids. The CDR3 is CASSEPSGLASTYNEQFF. In DNA form, the CDR3 reads TGTGCCAGCAGTGAACCTAGCGGACTAGCGTCAACCTACAATGAGCAGTTCTTC.

The genes are TRBV11-1 and TRBJ1-2, with 9 bases matching TRBD1. The germline V gene has CDR1 SGHAT and CDR2 FQDESV (reference sequence). CDR3 length: 16 residues. The trim removed 3 bases at V and 8 bases at J, leaving 13 bases unmatched. CDR3 nucleotide sequence: TGTGCCAGCAGCTTCTCCCTTGACAGGGGGAATAAAGGCTACACCTTC. This encodes CASSFSLDRGNKGYTF.

The genes are TRBV28 and TRBJ2-2, with a tentative D call TRBD2 (5 bases). Trimming removed 4 bases from V and 6 bases from J, with 15 bases in between. This CDR3 has 15 amino acids. Germline CDR1 reads MDHEN; CDR2 reads SYDVKM. CDR3 in amino acids: CASSSSRPTPGELFF. CDR3 coding DNA: TGTGCCAGCAGTTCTAGCCGCCCCACGCCCGGGGAGCTGTTTTTT.

The V and J genes are TRBV27 and TRBJ2-3; the D gene is possibly TRBD2 (5 bases). Germline values: CDR1 MNHEY, CDR2 SMNVEV (reference sequence). Trimming took 3 bases from V and 3 from J, leaving 13 bases between them. The CDR3 runs 15 residues. CDR3 sequence: CASSFQRKKTDTQYF. DNA of the CDR3: TGTGCCAGCAGTTTCCAGCGGAAAAAAACAGATACGCAGTATTTT.

This sequence joins TRBV5-6 and TRBJ1-1; D might be TRBD1 (6 bases). This CDR3 is built from 11 residues. Between the trimmed V and J ends, which lost 3 bases and 11 bases, there was a span of 11 bases. Germline CDR1 is SGHDT and CDR2 is YYEEEE. CDR3 protein: CASSSRTEAFF. DNA for the CDR3: TGTGCCAGCAGCTCCAGGACAGAGGCTTTCTTT.

In its sample, this clone was seen once. DNA for the CDR3: TGTGCCAGCAGCTCTGACCAATTACTGGAGCAGTACTTC. This sequence encodes CASSSDQLLEQYF. The V gene is TRBV7-6, the J gene TRBJ2-7; the D is unclear. The V gene's germline CDR1 is SGHVS and CDR2 FNYEAQ. The CDR3 has 13 amino acids. The V end lost 4 bases, the J end lost 7 bases, and 14 bases lay between the germline ends.

The chain uses TRBV18 and TRBJ2-7, with 7 nucleotides matching TRBD2. This CDR3 contains 16 residues. Germline CDR1 and CDR2: KGHSH and LQKENI. J gave up 4 bases and V 6 bases, and 15 bases lay outside the gene matches. The CDR3 nucleotides read TGTGCCAGCTCCGTAGGCAACCCTAGCGGAGGTTACGAGCAGTACTTC. Its protein is CASSVGNPSGGYEQYF.

DNA for the CDR3: TGTGCCAGCAGTGAACGGACAGGGTCCGCCTATAGCAATCAGCCCCAGCATTTT. It specifies CASSERTGSAYSNQPQHF. The V call is TRBV6-1, the J call TRBJ1-5, with 8 bases matching TRBD1. Germline CDR1 reads MNHNS; CDR2 reads SASEGT. There are 18 residues in the CDR3. V dropped 2 bases and J dropped 0; count of bases not matched to a gene: 9.

The V and J genes are TRBV5-1 and TRBJ2-3; D is tentatively TRBD1 or TRBD2 (5 bases each). V lost 6 bases and J 3 bases, leaving 14 bases between the germline ends. Germline CDR1 SGHRS, CDR2 YFSETQ. The CDR3 spans 14 residues. This CDR3 is CASTGSWGTDTQYF. CDR3 bases: TGCGCCAGCACAGGGAGCTGGGGGACAGATACGCAGTATTTT.

The V and J genes are TRBV7-2 and TRBJ1-6; D might be TRBD1 (5 bases). The CDR3 totals 16 residues. Per germline, CDR1 SGHTA and CDR2 FQGNSA. The germline V and J ends were trimmed by 5 bases and 0 bases, with 11 bases remaining between them. The CDR3: CASSPRAGSYNSPLHF. CDR3 coding DNA: TGTGCCAGCAGCCCCAGGGCGGGCTCCTATAATTCACCCCTCCACTTT. The full variable domain, its missing parts supplied by reference TRBV7-2 and TRBJ1-6, is GAGVSQSPSNKVTEKGKDVELRCDPISGHTALYWYRQSLGQGLEFLIYFQGNSAPDKSGLPSDRFSAERTGGSVSTLTIQRTQQEDSAVYLCASSPRAGSYNSPLHFGNGTRLTVT.

This clone was observed a single time. The rearrangement uses TRBV27 and TRBJ1-5; D is uncertain. The CDR3 runs 13 residues. V was pared by 6 bases and J by 3 bases, with 9 bases between. In germline, CDR1 is MNHEY, CDR2 SMNVEV (reference sequence). CDR3 in DNA: TGTGCCAGCAGCGGGAGGAACAATCAGCCCCAGCATTTT. Translated: CASSGRNNQPQHF.

The chain combines TRBV5-1 with TRBJ2-7, with D perhaps assigned TRBD1 or TRBD2 (7 bases each). Germline lookup yields CDR1 SGHRS and CDR2 YFSETQ. Trimming stripped 4 bases from V and 5 bases from J, with 16 bases between. This CDR3 region has 14 residues. The CDR3, as DNA: TGCGCCAGCAGCGACCGGGCAGGGGGGGACGAGCAGTACTTC. It translates to CASSDRAGGDEQYF.

In its sample, this clone was seen once. This CDR3 reads CASSFRDTKGGELFF. CDR3 DNA: TGTGCCAGCAGCTTTAGGGACACCAAAGGCGGGGAGCTGTTTTTT. V is TRBV7-9 and J is TRBJ2-2; D is perhaps TRBD1 (6 bases). In germline, CDR1 is SEHNR, CDR2 FQNEAQ (reference sequence). Between the trimmed V and J ends, which lost 3 bases and 7 bases, there was a span of 15 bases. This CDR3 region has 15 residues.

This clone was detected once. The chain is built from TRBV30 and TRBJ2-3; D ambiguous. V lost 5 bases, J lost 0 bases, and 12 bases lay in between. CDR1 is GTSNPN and CDR2 is SVGIG in the germline V gene (reference sequence). This CDR3 has 14 residues. The CDR3 is CAWGPPMSTDTQYF. The CDR3 nucleotides are TGTGCCTGGGGACCGCCGATGAGCACAGATACGCAGTATTTT. The variable domain in full, completed from reference TRBV30 and TRBJ2-3, reads SQTIHQWPATLVQPVGSPLSLECTVEGTSNPNLYWYRQAAGRGLQLLFYSVGIGQISSEVPQNLSASRPQDRQFILSSKKLLLSDSGFYLCAWGPPMSTDTQYFGPGTRLTVL.